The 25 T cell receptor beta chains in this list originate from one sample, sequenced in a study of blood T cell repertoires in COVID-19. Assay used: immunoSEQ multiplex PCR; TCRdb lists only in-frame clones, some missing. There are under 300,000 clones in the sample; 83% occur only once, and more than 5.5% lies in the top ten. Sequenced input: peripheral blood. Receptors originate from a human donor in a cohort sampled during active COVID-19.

The CDR3 spells CASSQGDSSNQPQHF. The CDR3 coding sequence is TGTGCCAGTAGTCAAGGAGACAGCAGCAATCAGCCCCAGCATTTT. The chain joins TRBV19 to TRBJ1-5, with D possibly TRBD1 on 5 matching bases. CDR3 length equals 15 residues. Germline V CDR1 and CDR2: LNHDA, SQIVND (reference sequence). Trimming removed 5 bases from V and 1 base from J, with 12 bases in between.

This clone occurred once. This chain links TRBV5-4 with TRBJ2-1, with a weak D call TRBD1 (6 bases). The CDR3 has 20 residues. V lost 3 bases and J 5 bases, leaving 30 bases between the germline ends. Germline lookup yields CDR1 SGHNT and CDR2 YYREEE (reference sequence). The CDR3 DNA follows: TGTGCCAGCAGCTCACATTCCGAGACAGGCCTTTATTCCTGGGACAATGAGCAGTTCTTC. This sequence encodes CASSSHSETGLYSWDNEQFF. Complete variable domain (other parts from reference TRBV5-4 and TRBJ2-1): ETGVTQSPTHLIKTRGQQVTLRCSSQSGHNTVSWYQQALGQGPQFIFQYYREEENGRGNFPPRFSGLQFPNYSSELNVNALELDDSALYLCASSSHSETGLYSWDNEQFFGPGTRLTVL.

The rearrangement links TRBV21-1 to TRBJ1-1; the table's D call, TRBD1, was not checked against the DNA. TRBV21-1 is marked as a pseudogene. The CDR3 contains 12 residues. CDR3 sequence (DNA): TGTGCCAGCCTTAGGCGGACAGCAGAAGCTTTCTTT. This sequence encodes CASLRRTAEAFF.

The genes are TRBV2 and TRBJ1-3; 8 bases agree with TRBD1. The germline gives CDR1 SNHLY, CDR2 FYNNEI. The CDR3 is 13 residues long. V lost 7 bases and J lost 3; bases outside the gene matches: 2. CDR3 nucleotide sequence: TGTGCCAGCACCACAGGGGGTGGAAACACCATATATTTT. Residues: CASTTGGGNTIYF.

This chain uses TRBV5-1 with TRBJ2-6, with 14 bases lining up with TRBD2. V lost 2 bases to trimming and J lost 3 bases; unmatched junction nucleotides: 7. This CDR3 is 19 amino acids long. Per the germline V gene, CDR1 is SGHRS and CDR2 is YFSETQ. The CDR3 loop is CASSFPGTSGSGGANVLTF. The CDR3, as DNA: TGCGCCAGCAGCTTCCCGGGGACTAGCGGGAGTGGTGGGGCCAACGTCCTGACTTTC.

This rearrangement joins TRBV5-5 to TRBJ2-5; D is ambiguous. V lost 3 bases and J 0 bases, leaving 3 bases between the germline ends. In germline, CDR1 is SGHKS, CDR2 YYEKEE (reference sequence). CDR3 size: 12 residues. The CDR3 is CASSSYQETQYF. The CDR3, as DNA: TGTGCCAGCAGCTCGTACCAAGAGACCCAGTACTTC.

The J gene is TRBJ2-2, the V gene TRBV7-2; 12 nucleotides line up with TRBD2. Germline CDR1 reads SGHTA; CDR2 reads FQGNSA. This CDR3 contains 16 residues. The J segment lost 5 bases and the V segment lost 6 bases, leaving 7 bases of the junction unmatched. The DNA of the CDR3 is TGTGCCAGCAGTCACCGGACTAGCGGGAAGACCGGGGAGCTGTTTTTT. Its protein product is CASSHRTSGKTGELFF.

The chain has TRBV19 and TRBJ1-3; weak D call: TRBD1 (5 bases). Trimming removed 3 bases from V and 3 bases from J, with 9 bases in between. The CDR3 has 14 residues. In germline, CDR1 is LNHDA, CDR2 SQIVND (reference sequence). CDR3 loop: CASSIGANGNTIYF. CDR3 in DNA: TGTGCCAGTAGTATTGGGGCGAATGGAAACACCATATATTTT.

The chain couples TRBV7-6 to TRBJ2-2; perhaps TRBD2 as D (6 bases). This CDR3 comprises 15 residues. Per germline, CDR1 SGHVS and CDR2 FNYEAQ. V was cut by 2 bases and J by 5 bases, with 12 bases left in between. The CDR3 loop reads CASSLIGSGTGELFF. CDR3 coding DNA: TGTGCCAGCAGCTTAATAGGGAGCGGGACCGGGGAGCTGTTTTTT. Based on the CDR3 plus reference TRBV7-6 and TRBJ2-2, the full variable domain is GAGVSQSPRYKVTKRGQDVALRCDPISGHVSLYWYRQALGQGPEFLTYFNYEAQQDKSGLPNDRFSAERPEGSISTLTIQRTEQRDSAMYRCASSLIGSGTGELFFGEGSRLTVL.

CDR3 sequence (DNA): TGTGCCATCGGCCTCAGGGACAATGAGCAGTTCTTC. Its translation: CAIGLRDNEQFF. This chain links TRBV10-3 with TRBJ2-1, with a tentative D call TRBD1 (5 bases). Looked up from germline, CDR1 is ENHRY and CDR2 is SYGVKD. The V and J ends lost 8 bases and 5 bases respectively, with 10 bases between them. The CDR3 runs to 12 residues.

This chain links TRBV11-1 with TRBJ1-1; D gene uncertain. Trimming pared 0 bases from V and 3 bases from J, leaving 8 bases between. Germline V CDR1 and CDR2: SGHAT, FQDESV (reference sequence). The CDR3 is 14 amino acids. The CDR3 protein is CASSLAAGYTEAFF. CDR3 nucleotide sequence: TGTGCCAGCAGCTTAGCGGCGGGATACACTGAAGCTTTCTTT.

CDR3 loop: CASSLQVAGTDTQYF. CDR3 coding DNA: TGTGCCAGCAGCTTACAGGTTGCCGGCACAGATACGCAGTATTTT. The chain is built from TRBV7-2 and TRBJ2-3, with D hard to call. The CDR3 runs 15 residues. CDR1 and CDR2 from the germline V gene are SGHTA and FQGNSA. V dropped 2 bases and J dropped 1 base, with 10 bases sitting between them. The full variable domain, its missing parts supplied by reference TRBV7-2 and TRBJ2-3, is GAGVSQSPSNKVTEKGKDVELRCDPISGHTALYWYRQSLGQGLEFLIYFQGNSAPDKSGLPSDRFSAERTGGSVSTLTIQRTQQEDSAVYLCASSLQVAGTDTQYFGPGTRLTVL.

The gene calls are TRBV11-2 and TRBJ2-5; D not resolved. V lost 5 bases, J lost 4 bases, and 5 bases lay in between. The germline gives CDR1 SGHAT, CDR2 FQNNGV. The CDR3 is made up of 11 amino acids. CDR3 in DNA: TGTGCCAGCAGCCCCCTAGAGACCCAGTACTTC. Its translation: CASSPLETQYF.

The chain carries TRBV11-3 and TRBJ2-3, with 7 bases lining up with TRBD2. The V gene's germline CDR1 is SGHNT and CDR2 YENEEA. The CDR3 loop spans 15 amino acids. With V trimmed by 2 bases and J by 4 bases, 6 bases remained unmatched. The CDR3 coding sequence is TGTGCCAGCAGCTTAAAGGGAACTAGCGCAGATACGCAGTATTTT. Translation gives CASSLKGTSADTQYF.

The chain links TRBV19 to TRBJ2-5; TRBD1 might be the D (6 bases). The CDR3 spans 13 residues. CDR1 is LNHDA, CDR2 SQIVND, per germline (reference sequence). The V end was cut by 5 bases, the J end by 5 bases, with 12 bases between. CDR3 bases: TGTGCCAGTAGTTCCAGGGGCGTCGAGACCCAGTACTTC. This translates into CASSSRGVETQYF.

The DNA of the CDR3 is TGTGCCAGCAGCTCCGGACTAGTTACAGATACGCAGTATTTT. Translation gives CASSSGLVTDTQYF. The rearrangement joins TRBV11-3 to TRBJ2-3; 7 positions match TRBD2. Germline CDR1 reads SGHNT; CDR2 reads YENEEA. The V and J ends lost 4 bases and 3 bases, in that order; junction bases with no gene match: 4. This CDR3 has 14 residues.

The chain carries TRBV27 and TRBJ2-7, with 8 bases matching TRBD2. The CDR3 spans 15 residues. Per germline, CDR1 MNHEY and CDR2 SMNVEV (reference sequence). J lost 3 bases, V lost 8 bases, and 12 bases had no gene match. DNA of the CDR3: TGTGCCAGCCAATCGGGAGGGGAGGAGGACTACGAGCAGTACTTC. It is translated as CASQSGGEEDYEQYF.

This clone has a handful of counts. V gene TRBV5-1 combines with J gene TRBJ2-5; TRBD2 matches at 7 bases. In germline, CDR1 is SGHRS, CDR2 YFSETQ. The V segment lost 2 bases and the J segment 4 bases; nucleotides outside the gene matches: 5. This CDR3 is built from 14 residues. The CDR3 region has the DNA TGCGCCAGCAGCTTTGGACTAGGTATAGAGACCCAGTACTTC. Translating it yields CASSFGLGIETQYF.

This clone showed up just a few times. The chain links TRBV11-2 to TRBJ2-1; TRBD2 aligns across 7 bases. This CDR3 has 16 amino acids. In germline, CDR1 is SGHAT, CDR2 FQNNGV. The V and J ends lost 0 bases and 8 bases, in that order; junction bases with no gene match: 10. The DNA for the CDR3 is TGTGCCAGCAGCTTAGAGGGCGGGGGTGCCCCCTATGAGCAGTTCTTC. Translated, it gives CASSLEGGGAPYEQFF.

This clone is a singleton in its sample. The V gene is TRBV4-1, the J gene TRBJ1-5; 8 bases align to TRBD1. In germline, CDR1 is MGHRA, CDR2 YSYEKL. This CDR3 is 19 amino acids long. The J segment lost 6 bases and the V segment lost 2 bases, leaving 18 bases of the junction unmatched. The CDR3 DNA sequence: TGCGCCAGCAGCCAAATTCCCTTAATACAGGGGGAAAGGAGTCAGCCCCAGCATTTT. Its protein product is CASSQIPLIQGERSQPQHF.

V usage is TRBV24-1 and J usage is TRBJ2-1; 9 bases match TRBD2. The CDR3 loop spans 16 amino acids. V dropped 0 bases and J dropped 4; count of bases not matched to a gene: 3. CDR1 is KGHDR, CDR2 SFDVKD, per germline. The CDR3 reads CATSDLETSGYNEQFF. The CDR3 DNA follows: TGTGCCACCAGTGATTTGGAGACTAGCGGTTACAATGAGCAGTTCTTC.

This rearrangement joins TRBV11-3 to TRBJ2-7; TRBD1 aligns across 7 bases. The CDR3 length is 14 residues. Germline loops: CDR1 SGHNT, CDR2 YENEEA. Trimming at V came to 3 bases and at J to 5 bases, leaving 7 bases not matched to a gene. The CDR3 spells CASSLYRGSDEQYF. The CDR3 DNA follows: TGTGCCAGCAGCTTGTACAGGGGTAGCGACGAGCAGTACTTC.

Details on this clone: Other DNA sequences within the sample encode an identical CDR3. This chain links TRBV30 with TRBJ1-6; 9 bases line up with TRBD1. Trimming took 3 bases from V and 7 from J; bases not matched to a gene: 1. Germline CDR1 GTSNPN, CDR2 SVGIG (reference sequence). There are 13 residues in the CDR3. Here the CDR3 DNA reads TGTGCCTGGAGGGGGACAGGGAATTCACCCCTCCACTTT. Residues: CAWRGTGNSPLHF.

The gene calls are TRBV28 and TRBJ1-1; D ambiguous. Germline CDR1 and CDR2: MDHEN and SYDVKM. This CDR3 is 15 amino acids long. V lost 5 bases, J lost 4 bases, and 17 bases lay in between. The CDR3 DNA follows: TGTGCCAGCAGTCAAAGGCGGGCCCGGGGCACTGAAGCTTTCTTT. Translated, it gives CASSQRRARGTEAFF.

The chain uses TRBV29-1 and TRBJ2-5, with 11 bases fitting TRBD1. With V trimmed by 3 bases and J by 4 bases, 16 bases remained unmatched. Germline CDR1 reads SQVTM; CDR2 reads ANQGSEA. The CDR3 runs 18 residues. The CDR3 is CSVDEWTGGLLRGETQYF. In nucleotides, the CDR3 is TGCAGCGTTGATGAATGGACAGGGGGCTTATTACGGGGAGAGACCCAGTACTTC.